The present T cell receptor (beta chain) was sequenced within a study of shared clonotypes between healthy human individuals. Repertoires were generated with immunoSEQ multiplex PCR, while TCRdb's copy carries only in-frame clones and drops some. Counted here are under 2,500,000 clones, more than 90% occurring once; the ten biggest clones make up around 0.13%. Participating donors were healthy, HIV-negative adults free of recent acute infections or vaccinations. With 4 bases removed from V and 8 bases from J, the gap between germline ends came to 17 bases. CDR1 GTSNPN and CDR2 SVGIG come from the germline V gene (reference sequence). The CDR3 is made up of 14 amino acids.

This chain uses TRBV30 with TRBJ1-4; the D is unclear. This TCR derives from a man aged 18 to 30 in good health. Sequencing was done on a sample of naive CD4+ T cells sorted from blood. Subset here: CD45RA+ positively selected. CDR3 sequence reads: CAWNPSDSREKLFF. CDR3 DNA: TGTGCCTGGAACCCCTCGGATTCGAGAGAAAAACTGTTTTTT.